The 31 T cell receptor beta chains reported below all come from one sample, sequenced in a study of radiotherapy plus CTLA-4 blockade in lung cancer. Produced via immunoSEQ multiplex PCR; TCRdb's table is partial and in-frame only. In the table there are roughly 130,000 clones, 85% to 90% of which are singletons. The source was peripheral blood, collected from a patient treated with radiotherapy plus ipilimumab. These receptors originate from a human donor with non-small cell lung cancer that progressed on radiotherapy plus ipilimumab.

V gene TRBV5-6 combines with J gene TRBJ1-1; weak D call: TRBD1 (6 bases). The CDR3 sequence is 15 residues long. V was clipped by 0 bases and J by 3 bases, with 12 bases between them. Per the germline V gene, CDR1 is SGHDT and CDR2 is YYEEEE. The CDR3 DNA is TGTGCCAGCAGCTTGGGTCCAAGGGGGGACACTGAAGCTTTCTTT. As protein: CASSLGPRGDTEAFF.

The J gene is TRBJ2-7, the V gene TRBV5-4; 13 nucleotides line up with TRBD2. Germline-derived CDR1 and CDR2 are SGHNT and YYREEE (reference sequence). V was pared by 6 bases and J by 5 bases, with 5 bases of the junction left unmatched. The CDR3 sequence is 14 residues long. CDR3 protein: CASKKGTSGNEQYF. The CDR3 DNA sequence: TGTGCCAGCAAGAAGGGGACTAGCGGGAACGAGCAGTACTTC.

CDR3 DNA sequence: TGTGCCAGCAGCCAAGTTCGCCGGACCAATACTAACTATGGCTACACCTTC. Protein product: CASSQVRRTNTNYGYTF. The chain is built from TRBV4-2 and TRBJ1-2, with D hard to call. From germline, CDR1 is LGHNA and CDR2 YNFKEQ. V lost 1 base and J 0 bases, leaving 15 bases between the germline ends. The CDR3 runs 17 residues.

This sequence joins TRBV9 and TRBJ2-1; D is unresolved. The V gene lost 4 bases and the J gene lost 4 bases, with 6 bases spanning the gap. Germline V lookup: CDR1 SGDLS, CDR2 YYNGEE. The CDR3 length is 12 residues. The chain's CDR3 is CASSNRYNEQFF. For the CDR3, the DNA is TGTGCCAGCAGCAATCGGTACAATGAGCAGTTCTTC.

This sequence joins TRBV5-1 and TRBJ2-1; 13 nucleotides match TRBD2. This CDR3 contains 16 residues. Trimming took 2 bases from V and 4 from J; bases not matched to a gene: 3. Germline CDR1 is SGHRS and CDR2 is YFSETQ. For the CDR3, the DNA is TGCGCCAGCAGCTTAGGGACTAGCGGGGCATACAATGAGCAGTTCTTC. Translation gives CASSLGTSGAYNEQFF.

As concerns this clone: In the same sample, other DNA sequences code for this CDR3. The V and J genes are TRBV27 and TRBJ1-1; no clear D. Germline V gene lookup returns CDR1 MNHEY and CDR2 SMNVEV (reference sequence). The length of the CDR3 is 13 residues. The V end lost 5 bases, the J end lost 1 base, and 8 bases lay between the germline ends. This CDR3 reads CASSLGRNTEAFF. The CDR3 DNA reads as TGTGCCAGCAGTCTGGGAAGGAACACTGAAGCTTTCTTT.

This clone was observed a handful of times. This chain connects TRBV19 to TRBJ1-3, with 9 bases identical to TRBD1. J gave up 2 bases and V 8 bases, and 1 base lay outside the gene matches. This CDR3 contains 13 residues. The germline V gene has CDR1 LNHDA and CDR2 SQIVND (reference sequence). The CDR3 DNA sequence: TGTGCCAGTCGGACAGGGGCTGGAAACACCATATATTTT. It codes for CASRTGAGNTIYF.

The V and J genes are TRBV10-3 and TRBJ2-1; 9 bases map to TRBD1. Germline V CDR1 and CDR2: ENHRY, SYGVKD. The CDR3 is 15 residues long. Losses at the gene ends were 2 bases for V and 8 bases for J; bases not matched to a gene: 7. CDR3 loop: CAISERTGGFDEQFF. The CDR3 nucleotides are TGTGCCATCAGTGAGAGAACAGGGGGCTTTGATGAGCAGTTCTTC.

Comments on this clone: Within the sample, other DNA sequences also encode this same CDR3. The chain has TRBV5-1 and TRBJ1-1; the D is unclear. This CDR3 spans 14 amino acids. V was shortened by 3 bases and J by 1 base, with 10 bases between the two germline ends. CDR1 is SGHRS, CDR2 YFSETQ, per germline. CDR3 protein: CASSSQGGNTEAFF. The CDR3 bases are TGCGCCAGCAGCTCACAAGGCGGGAACACTGAAGCTTTCTTT.

A single count supports this clone. The rearrangement links TRBV2 to TRBJ1-5; TRBD1 is a possible D gene (6 bases). The CDR3 consists of 14 residues. CDR1 and CDR2 (germline): SNHLY, FYNNEI. V dropped 1 base and J dropped 7 bases, with 11 bases sitting between them. The CDR3 protein is CASSEVGGLQPQHF. DNA of the CDR3: TGTGCCAGCAGTGAAGTGGGGGGGCTCCAGCCCCAGCATTTT.

The V and J genes are TRBV2 and TRBJ2-4, with 7 bases that match TRBD1. The CDR3 consists of 12 residues. V dropped 10 bases and J dropped 4; count of bases not matched to a gene: 4. Germline values: CDR1 SNHLY, CDR2 FYNNEI. The CDR3 sequence: CAIDRVKNIQYF. The CDR3 bases are TGTGCCATCGACAGGGTAAAAAACATTCAGTACTTC.

The V call is TRBV6-6, the J call TRBJ2-2; 7 nucleotides align to TRBD2. V lost 8 bases and J lost 3; bases outside the gene matches: 9. The CDR3 sequence is 15 residues long. Germline V gene lookup returns CDR1 MNHNY and CDR2 SVGAGI (reference sequence). The CDR3 is CASYRGLSYTGELFF. The CDR3 nucleotides are TGTGCCAGCTATAGGGGACTATCGTACACCGGGGAGCTGTTTTTT.

The chain carries TRBV2 and TRBJ2-3; D remains ambiguous. The CDR3 contains 12 residues. With 7 bases removed from V and 3 bases from J, the gap between germline ends came to 8 bases. The germline V gene has CDR1 SNHLY and CDR2 FYNNEI. The CDR3 DNA follows: TGTGCCAGCACCATTATTACAGATACGCAGTATTTT. Translated: CASTIITDTQYF.

V gene TRBV10-3 combines with J gene TRBJ2-1; TRBD1 might be the D (5 bases). This CDR3 comprises 14 residues. Germline values: CDR1 ENHRY, CDR2 SYGVKD. Trimming pared 4 bases from V and 3 bases from J, leaving 10 bases between. The CDR3 bases are TGTGCCATCAGTGTCCAGGGATACTACAATGAGCAGTTCTTC. Translation: CAISVQGYYNEQFF.

This clone came up a few times. This chain uses TRBV9 with TRBJ2-5, with 14 bases lining up with TRBD2. Trimming took 4 bases from V and 5 from J; bases not matched to a gene: 7. Germline CDR1 SGDLS, CDR2 YYNGEE. The CDR3 has 16 residues. The CDR3 nucleotides are TGTGCCAGCAGCTCGGGACTAGCGGGAGTCGGGGAGACCCAGTACTTC. Its protein is CASSSGLAGVGETQYF.

There are a few counts of this clone. The chain joins TRBV13 to TRBJ2-7; D gene uncertain. The V gene lost 4 bases and the J gene lost 0 bases, with 13 bases spanning the gap. CDR1 and CDR2 (germline): PRHDT, FYEKMQ (reference sequence). The CDR3 is made up of 15 amino acids. The CDR3 spells CASSSGRWSSYEQYF. In DNA, the CDR3 is TGTGCCAGCAGCTCCGGGCGCTGGAGCTCCTACGAGCAGTACTTC.

This chain joins TRBV19 and TRBJ1-2, with D tentatively TRBD1 (5 bases). The V gene's germline CDR1 is LNHDA and CDR2 SQIVND (reference sequence). V dropped 5 bases and J dropped 4 bases, with 14 bases sitting between them. The CDR3 length is 14 residues. In nucleotides, the CDR3 is TGTGCCAGTAGTCTCGTTGGGGGTGTCTATGGCTACACCTTC. The encoded protein is CASSLVGGVYGYTF.

Details on this clone: The same CDR3 arises from other DNA sequences in this sample as well. J is TRBJ1-2 and V is TRBV6-1; D is unresolved. V lost 6 bases and J 1 base, leaving 9 bases between the germline ends. The CDR3 loop spans 13 amino acids. The V gene's germline CDR1 is MNHNS and CDR2 SASEGT. This chain's CDR3 is CASSATVNYGYTF. As DNA, the CDR3 is TGTGCCAGCAGCGCGACGGTTAACTATGGCTACACCTTC.

The rearrangement joins TRBV9 to TRBJ2-3; D may be TRBD2 (5 bases). V shed 3 bases and J shed 5 bases, with 10 bases lying between them. Germline V lookup: CDR1 SGDLS, CDR2 YYNGEE. The CDR3 runs 13 residues. The DNA for the CDR3 is TGTGCCAGCAGCGCCCGGACTGTAGATACGCAGTATTTT. Protein sequence: CASSARTVDTQYF.

The genes are TRBV19 and TRBJ1-2; D unresolved. CDR1 and CDR2 from the germline V gene are LNHDA and SQIVND (reference sequence). CDR3 length equals 13 residues. The V and J ends lost 5 bases and 8 bases respectively, with 15 bases between them. This CDR3 is CASSPTPQTGYTF. In nucleotides, the CDR3 is TGTGCCAGTAGTCCTACACCCCAGACCGGCTACACCTTC. The full variable domain, in which reference TRBV19 and TRBJ1-2 provide the parts outside the CDR3, is DGGITQSPKYLFRKEGQNVTLSCEQNLNHDAMYWYRQDPGQGLRLIYYSQIVNDFQKGDIAEGYSVSREKKESFPLTVTSAQKNPTAFYLCASSPTPQTGYTFGSGTRLTVV.

CDR3 amino acids: CASSPLGREKLFF. The DNA of the CDR3 is TGTGCCAGCTCCCCGCTAGGGCGGGAAAAACTGTTTTTT. The chain joins TRBV18 to TRBJ1-4; D remains ambiguous. The CDR3 loop spans 13 amino acids. V gave up 6 bases and J gave up 8 bases, with 13 bases separating them. Germline assignment: CDR1 KGHSH and CDR2 LQKENI.

The chain joins TRBV2 to TRBJ2-7; a weak D match, TRBD2 (5 bases). The germline CDR1 and CDR2 sequences are SNHLY and FYNNEI. The CDR3 runs 16 residues. Trimming removed 7 bases at V and 3 bases at J, with 22 bases between. The CDR3 nucleotides read TGTGCCAGCACCGCCTCTCTAGCTTCGGCGGGCTACGAGCAGTACTTC. It translates to CASTASLASAGYEQYF.

V and J are TRBV11-3 and TRBJ2-1; no firm D call. V lost 6 bases and J 2 bases, leaving 14 bases between the germline ends. The CDR3 totals 15 residues. CDR1 is SGHNT and CDR2 is YENEEA in the germline V gene. CDR3 residues: CASRLEMSPYNEQFF. The CDR3 DNA reads as TGTGCCAGCAGGCTCGAGATGTCTCCCTACAATGAGCAGTTCTTC.

The rearrangement joins TRBV10-3 to TRBJ2-1; D perhaps matches TRBD2 (6 bases). V was trimmed by 4 bases and J by 10 bases, leaving 17 bases between them. Looked up from germline, CDR1 is ENHRY and CDR2 is SYGVKD. The CDR3 is made up of 14 amino acids. Written as DNA, the CDR3 is TGTGCCATCAGTGGAGGGACGGGGGATTGGGAGCAGTTCTTC. As protein: CAISGGTGDWEQFF.

As DNA, the CDR3 is TGTGCCAGCAGCCCTAGCGGGGCCCCCGACACAGATACGCAGTATTTT. The encoded protein is CASSPSGAPDTDTQYF. The chain employs TRBV7-3 and TRBJ2-3; 9 positions match TRBD2. This CDR3 is 16 amino acids long. From germline, CDR1 is SGHTA and CDR2 FQGTGA. Losses at the gene ends were 5 bases for V and 2 bases for J; bases not matched to a gene: 8.

V usage is TRBV30 and J usage is TRBJ2-3, with D hard to call. The germline CDR1 and CDR2 sequences are GTSNPN and SVGIG (reference sequence). This CDR3 is 13 amino acids long. Trimming removed 0 bases from V and 0 bases from J, with 4 bases in between. The CDR3 coding sequence is TGTGCCTGGAGTGTAGGAAGCACAGATACGCAGTATTTT. It yields the protein CAWSVGSTDTQYF.

V and J are TRBV5-4 and TRBJ2-1; 8 positions agree with TRBD2. There are 14 residues in the CDR3. Germline trimming cut 4 bases from V and 10 bases from J; bases unmatched to any gene: 10. Germline-derived CDR1 and CDR2 are SGHNT and YYREEE (reference sequence). The CDR3 region has the DNA TGTGCCAGCAGCCCGGGAGGGCCGGTGGGGGAGCAGTTCTTC. Protein sequence: CASSPGGPVGEQFF. Looking up the rest from reference TRBV5-4 and TRBJ2-1 gives the full variable domain: ETGVTQSPTHLIKTRGQQVTLRCSSQSGHNTVSWYQQALGQGPQFIFQYYREEENGRGNFPPRFSGLQFPNYSSELNVNALELDDSALYLCASSPGGPVGEQFFGPGTRLTVL.

The genes are TRBV5-4 and TRBJ1-1; 12 bases match TRBD1. Germline V gene data show CDR1 as SGHNT and CDR2 as YYREEE (reference sequence). The CDR3 sequence is 17 residues long. V dropped 3 bases and J dropped 5; count of bases not matched to a gene: 11. The CDR3 bases are TGTGCCAGCAGCTACCCCGGGACAGGGGGCCGGCGGACTGAAGCTTTCTTT. Protein sequence: CASSYPGTGGRRTEAFF.

This chain links TRBV5-1 with TRBJ2-1; D possibly corresponds to TRBD2 (6 bases). The CDR3 runs 16 residues. V was cut by 2 bases and J by 7 bases, with 19 bases left in between. From germline, CDR1 is SGHRS and CDR2 YFSETQ. In DNA form, the CDR3 reads TGCGCCAGCAGCTTTGATGGTAGCGGTCGTGGGAATGAGCAGTTCTTC. Its translation is CASSFDGSGRGNEQFF.

The chain is built from TRBV19 and TRBJ2-3; possible D gene TRBD2, 6 bases. CDR3 length: 13 residues. Germline V lookup: CDR1 LNHDA, CDR2 SQIVND (reference sequence). Trimming stripped 0 bases from V and 8 bases from J, with 9 bases between. Here the CDR3 reads CASSIDVGGTQYF. The CDR3 coding sequence is TGTGCCAGTAGTATAGATGTGGGAGGTACGCAGTATTTT.

This clone has only a few counts. The rearrangement uses TRBV28 and TRBJ1-4; D is ambiguous. The CDR3 sequence is 12 residues long. The V and J ends lost 7 bases and 4 bases respectively, with 7 bases between them. Germline V gene lookup returns CDR1 MDHEN and CDR2 SYDVKM. CDR3 amino acids: CASTEINEKLFF. DNA for the CDR3: TGTGCCAGCACGGAGATTAATGAAAAACTGTTTTTT.